This T cell receptor beta chain is drawn from a study of CD8 T cells in Susac syndrome. The study sequenced TCR beta in blood CD8+ and CD4+ T cells. An amount of RNA that ranged from roughly 0.5 to 1 ug was reverse transcribed with random hexamers. Amplification of the TCR beta CDR3 was carried out by immunoSEQ multiplex PCR, which spanned a total of 54 Vbeta and 13 Jbeta segments. TCRdb passed the immunoSEQ multiplex PCR reads through MiXCR, listing each CDR3 protein once. The table shows around 140,000 distinct CDR3 sequences, with 85% to 95% occurring only once. This CDR3 contains 15 residues. CDR1 and CDR2 from the germline V gene are SQVTM and ANQGSEA. Trimming at V came to 0 bases and at J to 3 bases, leaving 6 bases not matched to a gene.

Material: CD4+ T cells from PBMCs. This receptor was taken from a human donor with multiple sclerosis. The chain recombines TRBV29-1 with TRBJ1-1, with 8 bases fitting TRBD1. This CDR3 reads CSVEDLYRGYTEAFF. The CDR3 DNA is TGCAGCGTTGAAGATCTATACAGGGGGTACACTGAAGCTTTCTTT.